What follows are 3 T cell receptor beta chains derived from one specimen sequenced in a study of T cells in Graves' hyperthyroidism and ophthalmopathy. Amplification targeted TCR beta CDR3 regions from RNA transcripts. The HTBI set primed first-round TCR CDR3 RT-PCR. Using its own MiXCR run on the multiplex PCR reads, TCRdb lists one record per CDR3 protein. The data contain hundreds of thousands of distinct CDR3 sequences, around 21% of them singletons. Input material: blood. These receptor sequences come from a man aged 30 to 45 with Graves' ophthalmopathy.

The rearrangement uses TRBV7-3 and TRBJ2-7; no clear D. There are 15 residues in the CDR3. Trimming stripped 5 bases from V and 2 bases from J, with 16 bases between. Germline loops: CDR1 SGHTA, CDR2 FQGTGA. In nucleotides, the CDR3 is TGTGCCAGCAGCCTCCGGGCCGGTGAAACCTACGAGCAGTACTTC. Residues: CASSLRAGETYEQYF.

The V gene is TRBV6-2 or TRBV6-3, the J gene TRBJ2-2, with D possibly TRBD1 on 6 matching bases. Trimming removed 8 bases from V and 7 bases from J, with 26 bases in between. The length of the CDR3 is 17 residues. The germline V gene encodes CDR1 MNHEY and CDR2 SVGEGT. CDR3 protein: CASHSPNRVHFGGELFF. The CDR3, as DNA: TGTGCCAGCCACTCCCCAAACAGGGTCCACTTCGGCGGGGAGCTGTTTTTT.

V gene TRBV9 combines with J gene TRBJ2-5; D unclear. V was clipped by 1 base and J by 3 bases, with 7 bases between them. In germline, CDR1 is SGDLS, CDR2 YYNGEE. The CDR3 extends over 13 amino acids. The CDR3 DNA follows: TGTGCCAGCAGCGTAAACCTGGAAGAGACCCAGTACTTC. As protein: CASSVNLEETQYF.